This T cell receptor (beta chain) is from a study of CD8 T cells in ankylosing spondylitis. Study results and limitations: A CD8+ phenotype characterized the disease-linked clones, which were relatively rare in peripheral blood. Several of the motif variants were reported before in synovial fluid and blood from reactive arthritis. One TCR beta motif, made up of several highly homologous variants, appeared characteristic of ankylosing spondylitis blood. Matched synovial fluid from ankylosing spondylitis patients was reported to be enriched for disease-linked clones.

This CDR3 is 13 amino acids long. Trimming removed 6 bases from V and 5 bases from J, with 16 bases in between. Germline V gene data show CDR1 as DFQATT and CDR2 as SNEGSKA (reference sequence). Using its own MiXCR run on the 5' RACE reads, TCRdb lists one record per CDR3 protein. This table holds about 440,000 distinct CDR3 sequences, over 15% found once. The sample holds one count of this clonotype. Its antigen is not known. The rearrangement joins TRBV20-1 to TRBJ1-1, with D possibly being TRBD1 (5 bases). Sequencing was performed on blood, either unsorted or a sorted T cell fraction (not recorded which). The clonotype was recovered from a male donor with ankylosing spondylitis. The CDR3 DNA reads TGCAGTGCATGGGACGGAGGGGTGACTGAAGCTTTCTTT. It is translated as CSAWDGGVTEAFF.